These T cell receptor beta chains were read from a single sample in a study of CD8 T cells in ankylosing spondylitis. Each CDR3 protein gets one entry after TCRdb re-called the 5' RACE reads with MiXCR. The table has 150,000 to 200,000 distinct CDR3 sequences, under 15% seen once. Sequencing was done on a sample of blood, either unsorted or a sorted T cell fraction (not recorded which). The source is a female donor with ankylosing spondylitis or in good health (not recorded which). CDR3s include the opening cysteine and the closing phenylalanine or tryptophan. The D gene is left open where the match is weak. The size of a clone is reported for some rows only, either as once, few or many, or as a class for expanded clones.

v_gene: TRBV29-1
j_gene: TRBJ1-2
abundance: many
d_gene: NA
CDR3nt: TGCAGCGTTGATCCCCCCTTGGCCGGCTACACCTTC
CDR3aa: CSVDPPLAGYTF

v_gene: TRBV7-9
j_gene: TRBJ1-3
abundance: few
d_gene: NA
CDR3nt: TGTGCCAGCAGCCCGAGGACCTATGGAAACACCATATATTTT
CDR3aa: CASSPRTYGNTIYF

v_gene: TRBV20-1
j_gene: TRBJ2-5
abundance: NA
d_gene: NA
CDR3nt: TGCAGTGGGGCAGGGGTTGGCGAGACCCAGTACTTC
CDR3aa: CSGAGVGETQYF

v_gene: TRBV19
j_gene: TRBJ1-1
abundance: many
d_gene: NA
CDR3nt: TGTGCCAGCCTAAACAGAGACATGAACACTGAAGCTTTCTTT
CDR3aa: CASLNRDMNTEAFF

v_gene: TRBV24-1
j_gene: TRBJ2-2
abundance: NA
d_gene: NA
CDR3nt: TGTGCCACCAGTGACATGACAGACACCGGGGAGCTGTTTTTT
CDR3aa: CATSDMTDTGELFF

v_gene: TRBV29-1
j_gene: TRBJ1-2
abundance: NA
d_gene: TRBD1
CDR3nt: TGCAGCGCTCCGGGGACAGCGGATTATGGCTACACCTTC
CDR3aa: CSAPGTADYGYTF

v_gene: TRBV12-3/TRBV12-4
j_gene: TRBJ2-3
abundance: many
d_gene: TRBD2
CDR3nt: TGTGCCAGCAGTCATAGCGGGATTAGCACAGATACGCAGTATTTT
CDR3aa: CASSHSGISTDTQYF

v_gene: TRBV5-1
j_gene: TRBJ2-3
abundance: NA
d_gene: TRBD1
CDR3nt: TGCGCCAGCAGCTTGGGTTCCTCAGGACAGGGGGCCCCGCATACGCAGTATTTT
CDR3aa: CASSLGSSGQGAPHTQYF

v_gene: TRBV7-9
j_gene: TRBJ1-2
abundance: many
d_gene: NA
CDR3nt: TGTGCCAGCAGCTTAGCCCGGGTTGACGGCTACACCTTC
CDR3aa: CASSLARVDGYTF

v_gene: TRBV7-2
j_gene: TRBJ2-7
abundance: NA
d_gene: TRBD2
CDR3nt: TGTGCCAGCAGCTTAGCGCGGTTAGCGGGAGGCCGGTACGAGCAGTACTTC
CDR3aa: CASSLARLAGGRYEQYF

v_gene: TRBV19
j_gene: TRBJ1-3
abundance: many
d_gene: NA
CDR3nt: TGTGCCAGTAGTATAGACAACTCTGGAAACACCATATATTTT
CDR3aa: CASSIDNSGNTIYF

v_gene: TRBV7-2
j_gene: TRBJ2-3
abundance: many
d_gene: TRBD2
CDR3nt: TGTGCCAGCAGCCCCCAACTAGCGGTGGCTAGCACAGATACGCAGTATTTT
CDR3aa: CASSPQLAVASTDTQYF

v_gene: TRBV20-1
j_gene: TRBJ2-3
abundance: NA
d_gene: TRBD2
CDR3nt: TGCAGTGCTACTAGCGGGAGTACAGATACGCAGTATTTT
CDR3aa: CSATSGSTDTQYF

v_gene: TRBV9
j_gene: TRBJ2-7
abundance: few
d_gene: TRBD2
CDR3nt: TGTGCCAGCAGCGTAGAGGGGAGGGGTTACGAGCAGTACTTC
CDR3aa: CASSVEGRGYEQYF

v_gene: TRBV7-2
j_gene: TRBJ2-2
abundance: NA
d_gene: TRBD2
CDR3nt: TGTGCCAGCAGCCCCAAGGAGCGGGGCACCGGGGAGCTGTTTTTT
CDR3aa: CASSPKERGTGELFF

v_gene: TRBV9
j_gene: TRBJ2-1
abundance: few
d_gene: TRBD2
CDR3nt: TGTGCCAGCAGCGAGACTAGCGGTAGCTCCTACAATGAGCAGTTCTTC
CDR3aa: CASSETSGSSYNEQFF

v_gene: TRBV24-1
j_gene: TRBJ1-2
abundance: many
d_gene: TRBD1
CDR3nt: TGTGCCACCAGTGATTCCCGGACAGGAATCTATGGCTACACCTTC
CDR3aa: CATSDSRTGIYGYTF

v_gene: TRBV6-1
j_gene: TRBJ2-2
abundance: few
d_gene: NA
CDR3nt: TGTGCCAGCAGTGTCAATGGTCCCGGGGAGCTGTTTTTT
CDR3aa: CASSVNGPGELFF

v_gene: TRBV7-9
j_gene: TRBJ1-1
abundance: many
d_gene: NA
CDR3nt: TGTGCCAGCAGCCACGGACAGTTTAATCCGGCTTTCTTT
CDR3aa: CASSHGQFNPAFF

v_gene: TRBV29-1
j_gene: TRBJ2-1
abundance: NA
d_gene: TRBD2
CDR3nt: TGCAGCGTTGATCTAGCGGGAGGAAACAATGAGCAGTTCTTC
CDR3aa: CSVDLAGGNNEQFF

v_gene: TRBV7-2
j_gene: TRBJ2-7
abundance: many
d_gene: TRBD1
CDR3nt: TGTGCCAGCAGCTTAGGCCCTTTGGGACAGGTGGCCTACGAGCAGTACTTC
CDR3aa: CASSLGPLGQVAYEQYF

v_gene: TRBV29-1
j_gene: TRBJ2-5
abundance: many
d_gene: NA
CDR3nt: TGCAGCCTTGCCGCTGGGGGAGAGACCCAGTACTTC
CDR3aa: CSLAAGGETQYF

v_gene: TRBV7-9
j_gene: TRBJ2-2
abundance: few
d_gene: NA
CDR3nt: TGTGCCAGCAGCTCAGAACAGTTCTCGGCGAACACCGGGGAGCTGTTTTTT
CDR3aa: CASSSEQFSANTGELFF

v_gene: TRBV7-2
j_gene: TRBJ2-7
abundance: NA
d_gene: NA
CDR3nt: TGTGCCAGCAGCCTTACAGTTCCCTACGAGCAGTACTTC
CDR3aa: CASSLTVPYEQYF

v_gene: TRBV6-1
j_gene: TRBJ1-5
abundance: few
d_gene: NA
CDR3nt: TGTGCCAGCAGGTCCGGGTCCTCCGGAGGGAATCAGCCCCAGCATTTT
CDR3aa: CASRSGSSGGNQPQHF

v_gene: TRBV6-5
j_gene: TRBJ1-6
abundance: many
d_gene: NA
CDR3nt: TGTGCCAGCAGTTCGCAAGGATGGGATTCACCCCTCCACTTT
CDR3aa: CASSSQGWDSPLHF

v_gene: TRBV24-1
j_gene: TRBJ2-2
abundance: many
d_gene: NA
CDR3nt: TGTGCCACCAGTGTGGAAGGAAGAGGAGTCGCCGGGGAGCTGTTTTTT
CDR3aa: CATSVEGRGVAGELFF

v_gene: TRBV11-2
j_gene: TRBJ2-7
abundance: few
d_gene: TRBD2
CDR3nt: TGTGCCAGCAGCCTACCCCCGGGACTAGCGGGAGGACTAGCCTACTACGAGCAGTACTTC
CDR3aa: CASSLPPGLAGGLAYYEQYF

v_gene: TRBV27
j_gene: TRBJ2-1
abundance: few
d_gene: NA
CDR3nt: TGTGCCAGCAGTCCGAACATCCCCGATGAGCAGTTCTTC
CDR3aa: CASSPNIPDEQFF

v_gene: TRBV5-4
j_gene: TRBJ2-3
abundance: many
d_gene: NA
CDR3nt: TGTGCCAGCAGCTCGGCAGGGAGCACAGATACGCAGTATTTT
CDR3aa: CASSSAGSTDTQYF

v_gene: TRBV20-1
j_gene: TRBJ2-7
abundance: many
d_gene: TRBD2
CDR3nt: TGCAGTGCCCCTATCTGGACTAGCGGGAGTAACTACGAGCAGTACTTC
CDR3aa: CSAPIWTSGSNYEQYF

v_gene: TRBV7-6
j_gene: TRBJ1-1
abundance: many
d_gene: NA
CDR3nt: TGTGCCAGCAGCTTAGCGGCGGGGCTCAACACTGAAGCTTTCTTT
CDR3aa: CASSLAAGLNTEAFF

v_gene: TRBV15
j_gene: TRBJ2-1
abundance: many
d_gene: TRBD1
CDR3nt: TGTGCCACCAGCGGATTGGACAGGGGGCGCCGGGCCGAGCAGTTCTTC
CDR3aa: CATSGLDRGRRAEQFF

v_gene: TRBV12-3/TRBV12-4
j_gene: TRBJ1-2
abundance: many
d_gene: NA
CDR3nt: TGTGCCAGCAGCTCCGGGACCGAGATAAACTATGGCTACACCTTC
CDR3aa: CASSSGTEINYGYTF

v_gene: TRBV7-2
j_gene: TRBJ2-1
abundance: NA
d_gene: NA
CDR3nt: TGTGCCAGCAGCTTACTGGTGGGTGAGCCGTTCTTC
CDR3aa: CASSLLVGEPFF

v_gene: TRBV7-8
j_gene: TRBJ1-1
abundance: many
d_gene: NA
CDR3nt: TGTGCCAGCAGGGAGGGCAGGGACGGCAACACTGAAGCTTTCTTT
CDR3aa: CASREGRDGNTEAFF

v_gene: TRBV7-2
j_gene: TRBJ1-5
abundance: many
d_gene: NA
CDR3nt: TGTGCCAGCTGTGGGCAGGTCAATCAGCCCCAGCATTTT
CDR3aa: CASCGQVNQPQHF